The entry below gives a single T cell receptor (beta chain) sequence along with its context. Its antigen remains unknown. The data originate from a study of T cell responses to AZD1222 COVID-19 vaccine. For the study at large: Second-dose intervals of approximately 4 or approximately 12 weeks were pooled.

Study observations and caveats: Females outnumbered males among donors, who were mostly white British; clonal diversity was possibly underestimated.

Repertoires were generated with immunoSEQ multiplex PCR, while TCRdb's copy carries only in-frame clones and drops some. This sample has under 150,000 clones, with 93% found just once. There are 12 residues in the CDR3. The germline gives CDR1 WSHSY, CDR2 SAAADI. Trimming removed 4 bases at V and 4 bases at J, with 7 bases between. The sequences come from peripheral blood, collected on day 0 of AZD1222 vaccination. This chain joins TRBV10-2 and TRBJ2-5, with D perhaps TRBD2 (5 bases). The receptor was derived from an adult in good health. The DNA of the CDR3 is TGCGCCAGCAGTGGGGCGGGAGAGACCCAGTACTTC. Translated, it gives CASSGAGETQYF.